The 20 T cell receptor beta chains listed next were all sequenced from one sample in a study of CD8 T cells in ankylosing spondylitis. TCRdb fed the 5' RACE reads into MiXCR, producing one record per CDR3 protein. The table has about 120,000 distinct CDR3 sequences, around 13% seen once; the top ten hold 2.5% to 3%. Sequenced sample: blood, either unsorted or a sorted T cell fraction (not recorded which). The receptors here all came from a female donor with ankylosing spondylitis or in good health (not recorded which).

V and J are TRBV18 and TRBJ2-2; 10 positions agree with TRBD2. CDR1 and CDR2 (germline): KGHSH, LQKENI. This CDR3 is built from 16 residues. V lost 1 base to trimming and J lost 7 bases; unmatched junction nucleotides: 6. CDR3 sequence: CASSPRSGRAFGELFF. DNA for the CDR3: TGTGCCAGCTCACCACGAAGCGGGAGGGCCTTCGGGGAGCTGTTTTTT. The entire variable domain, with the rest obtained from reference TRBV18 and TRBJ2-2, is as follows: NAGVMQNPRHLVRRRGQEARLRCSPMKGHSHVYWYRQLPEEGLKFMVYLQKENIIDESGMPKERFSAEFPKEGPSILRIQQVVRGDSAAYFCASSPRSGRAFGELFFGEGSRLTVL.

This chain uses TRBV20-1 with TRBJ2-7, with 10 bases matching TRBD1. The CDR3 is 15 residues long. Germline values: CDR1 DFQATT, CDR2 SNEGSKA (reference sequence). The V segment lost 5 bases and the J segment 1 base; nucleotides outside the gene matches: 8. In DNA, the CDR3 is TGCAGTGCTTTTTCACCGGGACAGGGGTCCTACGAGCAGTACTTC. Amino acids: CSAFSPGQGSYEQYF.

This clonotype occurred many times. V usage is TRBV5-1 and J usage is TRBJ2-1, with 7 bases that match TRBD1. V trimming: 5 bases; J trimming: 5 bases; junction bases outside the gene matches: 7. In germline, CDR1 is SGHRS, CDR2 YFSETQ. This CDR3 is built from 14 residues. This chain's CDR3 is CASSWTGQNNEQFF. CDR3 DNA sequence: TGCGCCAGCAGTTGGACAGGCCAGAACAATGAGCAGTTCTTC.

This clonotype has more than one count but fewer than ten. The gene calls are TRBV4-2 and TRBJ2-1; no firm D call. V lost 4 bases to trimming and J lost 4 bases, with 8 bases between them. Germline V gene lookup returns CDR1 LGHNA and CDR2 YNFKEQ. The CDR3 sequence is 13 residues long. The CDR3 is CASSRMKYNEQFF. In DNA, the CDR3 is TGTGCCAGCAGCCGAATGAAGTACAATGAGCAGTTCTTC.

This clonotype was counted at least ten times. This chain joins TRBV5-1 and TRBJ2-3, with 10 bases fitting TRBD2. Germline V gene lookup returns CDR1 SGHRS and CDR2 YFSETQ. The CDR3 runs to 16 residues. V dropped 5 bases and J dropped 5; count of bases not matched to a gene: 11. The CDR3 reads CASRLPLAGDLDTQYF. CDR3 in DNA: TGCGCCAGCAGGCTTCCGCTAGCGGGGGATCTAGATACGCAGTATTTT.

Ten or more counts support this clonotype. The chain joins TRBV20-1 to TRBJ2-1; the match to TRBD2 covers 7 bases. The CDR3 has 13 residues. Germline loops: CDR1 DFQATT, CDR2 SNEGSKA (reference sequence). The J segment lost 9 bases and the V segment lost 3 bases, leaving 8 bases of the junction unmatched. CDR3 coding DNA: TGCAGTGCTAGGGGGGGGGGAGACGGTGAGCAGTTCTTC. Its protein product is CSARGGGDGEQFF.

As regards this clonotype: This clone may be a read error of a much larger clone one base away. This chain joins TRBV5-1 and TRBJ2-3; D is unclear. V lost 4 bases to trimming and J lost 3 bases, with 15 bases between them. Germline lookup yields CDR1 SGHRS and CDR2 YFSETQ. The CDR3 covers 15 residues. CDR3: CASSPQVPYTDTQYF. DNA of the CDR3: TGCGCCAGCAGCCCCCAGGTGCCCTATACAGATACGCAGTATTTT.

This clonotype was picked up many times. The V call is TRBV20-1, the J call TRBJ2-1; 9 nucleotides agree with TRBD2. The CDR3 covers 16 residues. V trimming: 0 bases; J trimming: 7 bases; junction bases outside the gene matches: 10. CDR1 and CDR2 (germline): DFQATT, SNEGSKA (reference sequence). CDR3 nucleotides: TGCAGTGCTAGAGATTTGGCGCTAGCGGGATGGAATGAGCAGTTCTTC. It yields the protein CSARDLALAGWNEQFF.

As to this clonotype: This sequence may be a read error, since a much larger clone differs from it by one base. This sequence joins TRBV6-5 and TRBJ1-6; D is perhaps TRBD1 (5 bases). V gave up 2 bases and J gave up 7 bases, with 15 bases separating them. Germline V gene lookup returns CDR1 MNHEY and CDR2 SVGAGI. The CDR3 consists of 16 residues. The CDR3 reads CASSYPVGAANSPLHF. The CDR3 DNA follows: TGTGCCAGCAGTTACCCGGTTGGGGCAGCAAATTCACCCCTCCACTTT.

This clonotype was observed many times. V usage is TRBV9 and J usage is TRBJ2-1, with 7 bases identical to TRBD1. This CDR3 contains 15 residues. V dropped 0 bases and J dropped 9; count of bases not matched to a gene: 9. Germline V gene sequence: CDR1 SGDLS, CDR2 YYNGEE. CDR3 amino acids: CASSVEGGRSGEQFF. The CDR3 DNA reads as TGTGCCAGCAGCGTAGAAGGGGGCCGAAGCGGTGAGCAGTTCTTC.

This clonotype turned up a few times. V and J are TRBV18 and TRBJ2-1; D unresolved. Deletions cut 6 bases from V and 6 bases from J, with 9 bases between. The CDR3 has 12 amino acids. Germline lookup yields CDR1 KGHSH and CDR2 LQKENI. CDR3 region: CASSSKGNEQFF. CDR3 coding DNA: TGTGCCAGCTCGTCAAAGGGCAATGAGCAGTTCTTC.

This clonotype appeared many times. The V gene is TRBV20-1, the J gene TRBJ1-1; D remains unclear. The CDR3 contains 15 residues. Germline assignment: CDR1 DFQATT and CDR2 SNEGSKA (reference sequence). Trimming removed 5 bases at V and 2 bases at J, with 18 bases between. The CDR3 spells CSAVPNAWGNTEAFF. The CDR3 DNA reads TGCAGTGCTGTACCCAATGCATGGGGAAACACTGAAGCTTTCTTT.

The sample holds a few counts of this clonotype. The chain links TRBV29-1 to TRBJ2-7, with 11 bases lining up with TRBD1. In germline, CDR1 is SQVTM, CDR2 ANQGSEA. The J segment lost 2 bases and the V segment lost 6 bases, leaving 3 bases of the junction unmatched. The CDR3 has 13 amino acids. The CDR3 loop is CSVGTGGTYEQYF. CDR3 coding DNA: TGCAGCGTCGGGACAGGGGGGACCTACGAGCAGTACTTC.

V gene TRBV20-1 combines with J gene TRBJ1-2; D call uncertain. The germline V gene has CDR1 DFQATT and CDR2 SNEGSKA (reference sequence). The CDR3 length is 12 residues. V was shortened by 1 base and J by 8 bases, with 11 bases between the two germline ends. CDR3 region: CSARVGSGGYTF. CDR3 bases: TGCAGTGCTAGAGTGGGGTCGGGGGGCTACACCTTC.

This clonotype was seen once. A much more abundant neighbour one base away suggests this may be a read error. CDR3 sequence (DNA): TGTGCCAGCACTGATGGACTCTACACAGATACGCAGTATTTT. It yields the protein CASTDGLYTDTQYF. V usage is TRBV6-4 and J usage is TRBJ2-3, with D possibly being TRBD2 (5 bases). V lost 7 bases, J lost 2 bases, and 13 bases lay in between. Germline assignment: CDR1 MRHNA and CDR2 SNTAGT. The CDR3 consists of 14 residues.

This clonotype appeared many times. The chain links TRBV5-1 to TRBJ2-1; 8 bases fit TRBD2. Looked up from germline, CDR1 is SGHRS and CDR2 is YFSETQ. Trimming cost V 4 bases and J 7 bases; bases outside gene matches: 4. This CDR3 is built from 13 residues. The CDR3 is CASSPTSGNEQFF. DNA of the CDR3: TGCGCCAGCAGCCCAACTAGCGGAAATGAGCAGTTCTTC. The variable domain in full, with the rest retrieved from reference TRBV5-1 and TRBJ2-1, is KAGVTQTPRYLIKTRGQQVTLSCSPISGHRSVSWYQQTPGQGLQFLFEYFSETQRNKGNFPGRFSGRQFSNSRSEMNVSTLELGDSALYLCASSPTSGNEQFFGPGTRLTVL.

The table lists this clonotype with many counts. This chain uses TRBV5-1 with TRBJ1-1; weak D call: TRBD1 (5 bases). V was clipped by 4 bases and J by 0 bases, with 13 bases between them. This CDR3 comprises 15 residues. Germline CDR1 reads SGHRS; CDR2 reads YFSETQ. Here the CDR3 reads CASSGTGRMNTEAFF. The CDR3, as DNA: TGCGCCAGCAGCGGAACGGGACGGATGAACACTGAAGCTTTCTTT.

This clonotype has only a few counts. The chain uses TRBV10-3 and TRBJ1-2; no clear D gene. CDR1 is ENHRY and CDR2 is SYGVKD in the germline V gene. Trimming removed 2 bases at V and 4 bases at J, with 14 bases between. The CDR3 consists of 15 residues. The CDR3 is CAISEAGDLFYGYTF. In DNA form, the CDR3 reads TGTGCCATCAGTGAGGCAGGAGACCTTTTCTATGGCTACACCTTC.

This clonotype was observed at least ten times. The rearrangement uses TRBV6-6 and TRBJ2-7; weak D call: TRBD1 (5 bases). V lost 7 bases to trimming and J lost 6 bases, with 16 bases between them. This CDR3 is built from 13 residues. Looked up from germline, CDR1 is MNHNY and CDR2 is SVGAGI (reference sequence). As DNA, the CDR3 is TGTGCCAGCACTATTAGTAGGGGCGGCGAGCAGTACTTC. Translation gives CASTISRGGEQYF.

This clonotype was observed many times. In DNA, the CDR3 is TGCGCCAGCAGCCTTCTGGGGGACAACACCGGGGAGCTGTTTTTT. This encodes CASSLLGDNTGELFF. The chain joins TRBV5-1 to TRBJ2-2, with D perhaps TRBD1 or TRBD2 (5 bases each). The CDR3 totals 15 residues. Germline-derived CDR1 and CDR2 are SGHRS and YFSETQ. V lost 4 bases and J 2 bases, leaving 12 bases between the germline ends.